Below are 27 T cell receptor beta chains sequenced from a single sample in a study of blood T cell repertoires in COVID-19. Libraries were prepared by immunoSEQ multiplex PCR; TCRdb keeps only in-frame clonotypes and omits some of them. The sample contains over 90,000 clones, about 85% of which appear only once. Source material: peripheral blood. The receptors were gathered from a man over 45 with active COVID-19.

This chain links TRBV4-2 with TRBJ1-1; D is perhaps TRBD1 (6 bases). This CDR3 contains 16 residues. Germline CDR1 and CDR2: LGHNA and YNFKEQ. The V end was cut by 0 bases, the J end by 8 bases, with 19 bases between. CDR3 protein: CASSQDHWTDLQEAFF. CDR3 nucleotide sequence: TGTGCCAGCAGCCAAGATCATTGGACAGACCTTCAGGAAGCTTTCTTT.

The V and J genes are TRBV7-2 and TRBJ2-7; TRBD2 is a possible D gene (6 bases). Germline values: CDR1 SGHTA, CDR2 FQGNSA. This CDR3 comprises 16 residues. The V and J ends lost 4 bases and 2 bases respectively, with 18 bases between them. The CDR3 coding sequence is TGTGCCAGCAGCTCACCGGGACTCAACAAGCCCTACGAGCAGTACTTC. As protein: CASSSPGLNKPYEQYF.

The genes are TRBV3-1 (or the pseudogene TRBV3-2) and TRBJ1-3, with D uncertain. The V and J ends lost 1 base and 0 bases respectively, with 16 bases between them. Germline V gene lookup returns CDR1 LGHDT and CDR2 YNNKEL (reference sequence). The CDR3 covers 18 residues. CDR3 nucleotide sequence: TGTGCCAGCAGCCAAGGACCGCTATTAACGGGCTCTGGAAACACCATATATTTT. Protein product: CASSQGPLLTGSGNTIYF.

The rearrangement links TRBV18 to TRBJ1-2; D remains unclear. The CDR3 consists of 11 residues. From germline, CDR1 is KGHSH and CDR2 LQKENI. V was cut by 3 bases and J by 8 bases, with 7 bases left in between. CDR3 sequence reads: CASSPGDGYTF. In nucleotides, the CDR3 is TGTGCCAGCTCACCGGGCGACGGCTACACCTTC.

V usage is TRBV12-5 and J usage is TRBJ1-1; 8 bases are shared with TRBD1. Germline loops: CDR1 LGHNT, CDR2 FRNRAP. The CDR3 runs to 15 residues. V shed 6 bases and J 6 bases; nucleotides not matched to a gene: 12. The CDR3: CASGQRAGGLAEAFF. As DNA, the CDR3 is TGTGCTAGTGGGCAGCGTGCAGGGGGCCTGGCTGAAGCTTTCTTT.

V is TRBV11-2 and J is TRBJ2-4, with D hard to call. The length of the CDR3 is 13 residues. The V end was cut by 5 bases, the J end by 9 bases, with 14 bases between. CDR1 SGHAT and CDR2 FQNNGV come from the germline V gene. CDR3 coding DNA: TGTGCCAGCAGCATCGCTACCCGAGCCATTCAGTACTTC. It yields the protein CASSIATRAIQYF.

The CDR3 DNA reads TGTGCCAGCAGCCCTACAGGGGCTGGAAACACCATATATTTT. This translates into CASSPTGAGNTIYF. The genes are TRBV7-9 and TRBJ1-3, with 7 bases that match TRBD1. The length of the CDR3 is 14 residues. J was trimmed by 2 bases and V by 5 bases; bases with no gene match: 3. Germline V gene data show CDR1 as SEHNR and CDR2 as FQNEAQ (reference sequence).

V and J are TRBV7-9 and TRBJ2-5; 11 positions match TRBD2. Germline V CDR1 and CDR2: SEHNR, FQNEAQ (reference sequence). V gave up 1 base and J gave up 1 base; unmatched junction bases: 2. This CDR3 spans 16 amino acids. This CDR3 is CASSLGLAGGQETQYF. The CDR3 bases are TGTGCCAGCAGCTTAGGGCTAGCGGGGGGCCAAGAGACCCAGTACTTC.

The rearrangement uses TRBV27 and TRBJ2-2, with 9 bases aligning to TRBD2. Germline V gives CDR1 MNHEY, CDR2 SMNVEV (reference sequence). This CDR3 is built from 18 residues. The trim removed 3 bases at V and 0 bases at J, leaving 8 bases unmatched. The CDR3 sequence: CASSFLAGAYANTGELFF. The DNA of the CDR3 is TGTGCCAGCAGTTTCTTAGCGGGGGCCTACGCGAACACCGGGGAGCTGTTTTTT.

The DNA for the CDR3 is TGTGCCAGCAGCTTGGACAATGCCCCTGCCTTCTCTGGAAACACCATATATTTT. Encoded protein: CASSLDNAPAFSGNTIYF. V gene TRBV5-4 combines with J gene TRBJ1-3; D is ambiguous. The CDR3 contains 18 residues. V lost 0 bases and J 0 bases, leaving 16 bases between the germline ends. Germline values: CDR1 SGHNT, CDR2 YYREEE (reference sequence).

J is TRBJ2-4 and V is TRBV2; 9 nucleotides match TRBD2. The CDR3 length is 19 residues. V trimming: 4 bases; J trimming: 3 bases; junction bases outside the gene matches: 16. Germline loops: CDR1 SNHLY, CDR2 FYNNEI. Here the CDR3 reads CASSGPTRGGVFDKNIQYF. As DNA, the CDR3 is TGTGCCAGCAGTGGCCCCACACGCGGGGGGGTTTTTGACAAAAACATTCAGTACTTC.

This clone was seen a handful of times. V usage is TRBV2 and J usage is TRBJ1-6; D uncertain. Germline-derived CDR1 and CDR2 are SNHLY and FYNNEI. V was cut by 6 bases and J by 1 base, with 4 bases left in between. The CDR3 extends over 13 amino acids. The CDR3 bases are TGTGCCAGCAGACAGTCCTATAATTCACCCCTCCACTTT. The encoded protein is CASRQSYNSPLHF.

In nucleotides, the CDR3 is TGTGCCAGTATTGGCCGCTTCCGGGATTATGGCTACACCTTC. Its protein product is CASIGRFRDYGYTF. The rearrangement joins TRBV19 to TRBJ1-2; D not resolved. V dropped 7 bases and J dropped 5 bases, with 17 bases sitting between them. CDR3 length: 14 amino acids. The germline CDR1 and CDR2 sequences are LNHDA and SQIVND (reference sequence).

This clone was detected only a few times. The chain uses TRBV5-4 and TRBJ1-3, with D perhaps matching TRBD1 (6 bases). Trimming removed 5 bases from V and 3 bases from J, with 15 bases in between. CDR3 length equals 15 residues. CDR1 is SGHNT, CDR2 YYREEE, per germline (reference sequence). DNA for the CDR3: TGTGCCAGCAGTTCAACTACAGGGCGTGGAAACACCATATATTTT. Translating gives CASSSTTGRGNTIYF.

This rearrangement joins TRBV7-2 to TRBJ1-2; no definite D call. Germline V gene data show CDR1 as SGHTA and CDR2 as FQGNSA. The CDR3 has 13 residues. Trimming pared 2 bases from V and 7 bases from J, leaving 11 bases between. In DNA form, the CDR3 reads TGTGCCAGCAGCTTAAACGTCGGGGTTGGCTACACCTTC. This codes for CASSLNVGVGYTF.

CDR3 in amino acids: CASSPDRGTEAFF. CDR3 DNA: TGTGCCAGCAGTCCGGACAGGGGTACTGAAGCTTTCTTT. The J gene is TRBJ1-1, the V gene TRBV5-4; 9 nucleotides align to TRBD1. The CDR3 has 13 residues. The V segment lost 5 bases and the J segment 5 bases; nucleotides outside the gene matches: 4. In germline, CDR1 is SGHNT, CDR2 YYREEE (reference sequence).

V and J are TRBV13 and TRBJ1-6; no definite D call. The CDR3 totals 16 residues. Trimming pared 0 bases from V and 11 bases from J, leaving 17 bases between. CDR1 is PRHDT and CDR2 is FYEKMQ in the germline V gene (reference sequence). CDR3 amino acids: CASSLGFNRVATPLHF. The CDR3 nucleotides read TGTGCCAGCAGCTTAGGTTTTAATCGGGTTGCGACACCCCTCCACTTT. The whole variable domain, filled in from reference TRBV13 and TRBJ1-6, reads AAGVIQSPRHLIKEKRETATLKCYPIPRHDTVYWYQQGPGQDPQFLISFYEKMQSDKGSIPDRFSAQQFSDYHSELNMSSLELGDSALYFCASSLGFNRVATPLHFGNGTRLTVT.

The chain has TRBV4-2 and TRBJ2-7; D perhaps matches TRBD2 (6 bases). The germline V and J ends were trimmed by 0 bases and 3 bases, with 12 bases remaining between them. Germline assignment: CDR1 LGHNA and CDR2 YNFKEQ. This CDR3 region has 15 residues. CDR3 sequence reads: CASSQERGNNYEQYF. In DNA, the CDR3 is TGTGCCAGCAGCCAAGAGCGGGGTAACAACTACGAGCAGTACTTC.

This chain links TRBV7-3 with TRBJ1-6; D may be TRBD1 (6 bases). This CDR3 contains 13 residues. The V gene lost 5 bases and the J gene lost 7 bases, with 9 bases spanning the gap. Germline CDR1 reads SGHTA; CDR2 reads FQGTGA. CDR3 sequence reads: CASSQGPNSPLHF. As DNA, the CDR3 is TGTGCCAGCAGCCAGGGGCCCAATTCACCCCTCCACTTT.

The CDR3 coding sequence is TGTGCCAGCAGTCTTGGGACTAGCGGAGGCACAGATACGCAGTATTTT. This gives the protein CASSLGTSGGTDTQYF. The chain has TRBV27 and TRBJ2-3; 11 bases agree with TRBD2. Trimming cost V 5 bases and J 1 base; bases outside gene matches: 5. Per germline, CDR1 MNHEY and CDR2 SMNVEV (reference sequence). This CDR3 spans 16 amino acids.

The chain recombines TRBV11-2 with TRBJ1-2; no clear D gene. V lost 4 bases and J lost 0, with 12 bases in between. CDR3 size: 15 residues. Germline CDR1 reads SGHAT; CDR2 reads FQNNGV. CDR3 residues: CASSSVRGANYGYTF. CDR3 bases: TGTGCCAGCAGCTCAGTCCGGGGAGCTAACTATGGCTACACCTTC.

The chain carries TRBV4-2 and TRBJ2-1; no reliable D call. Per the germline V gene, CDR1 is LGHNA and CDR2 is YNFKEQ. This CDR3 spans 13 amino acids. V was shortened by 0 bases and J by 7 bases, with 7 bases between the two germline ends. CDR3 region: CASSQDMSNEQFF. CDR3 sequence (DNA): TGTGCCAGCAGCCAAGATATGTCGAATGAGCAGTTCTTC.

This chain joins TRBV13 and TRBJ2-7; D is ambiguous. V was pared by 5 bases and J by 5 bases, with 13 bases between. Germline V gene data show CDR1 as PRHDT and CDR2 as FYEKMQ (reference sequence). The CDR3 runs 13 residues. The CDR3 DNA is TGTGCCAGCAGCGTGACAATATCCCACGAGCAGTACTTC. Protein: CASSVTISHEQYF.

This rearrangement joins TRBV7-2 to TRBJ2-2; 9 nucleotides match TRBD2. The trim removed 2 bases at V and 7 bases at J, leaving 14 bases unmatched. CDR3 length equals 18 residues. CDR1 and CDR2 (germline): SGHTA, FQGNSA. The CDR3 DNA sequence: TGTGCCAGCAGCTTAAAAATGCGGGGGGGCCGGGCAGGCGGGGAGCTGTTTTTT. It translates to CASSLKMRGGRAGGELFF.

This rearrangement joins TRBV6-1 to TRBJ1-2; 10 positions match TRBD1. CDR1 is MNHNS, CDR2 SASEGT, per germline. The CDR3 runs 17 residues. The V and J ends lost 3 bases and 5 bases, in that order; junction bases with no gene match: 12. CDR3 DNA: TGTGCCAGCAGTGATCCGAGTGGGACAGGGGTTGTATATGGCTACACCTTC. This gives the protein CASSDPSGTGVVYGYTF.

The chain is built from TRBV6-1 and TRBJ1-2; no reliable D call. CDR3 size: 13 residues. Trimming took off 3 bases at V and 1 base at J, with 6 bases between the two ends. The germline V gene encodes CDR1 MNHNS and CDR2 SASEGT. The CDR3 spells CASSDLFNYGYTF. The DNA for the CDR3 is TGTGCCAGCAGTGACCTGTTTAACTATGGCTACACCTTC.

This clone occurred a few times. CDR3 loop: CASSLGGQGANYGYTF. The CDR3, as DNA: TGCGCCAGCAGCTTGGGGGGACAGGGTGCTAACTATGGCTACACCTTC. The rearrangement uses TRBV5-1 and TRBJ1-2; 9 bases agree with TRBD1. After removal of 0 bases from V and 0 bases from J, the junction contained 3 bases not matched to a gene. CDR1 SGHRS and CDR2 YFSETQ come from the germline V gene. The CDR3 spans 16 residues. The variable domain in full, with the rest retrieved from reference TRBV5-1 and TRBJ1-2, is KAGVTQTPRYLIKTRGQQVTLSCSPISGHRSVSWYQQTPGQGLQFLFEYFSETQRNKGNFPGRFSGRQFSNSRSEMNVSTLELGDSALYLCASSLGGQGANYGYTFGSGTRLTVV.